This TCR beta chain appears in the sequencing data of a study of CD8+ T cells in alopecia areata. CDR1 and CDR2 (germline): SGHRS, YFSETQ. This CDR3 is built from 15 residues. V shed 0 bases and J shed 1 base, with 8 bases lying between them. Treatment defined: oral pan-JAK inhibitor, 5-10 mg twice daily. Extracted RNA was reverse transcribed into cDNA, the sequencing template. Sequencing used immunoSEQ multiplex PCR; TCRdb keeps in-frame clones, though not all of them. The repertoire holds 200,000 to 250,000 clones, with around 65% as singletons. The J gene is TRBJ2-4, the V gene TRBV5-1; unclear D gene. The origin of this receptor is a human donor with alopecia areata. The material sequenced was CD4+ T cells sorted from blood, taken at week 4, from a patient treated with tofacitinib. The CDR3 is CASSLESFAKNIQYF. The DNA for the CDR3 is TGCGCCAGCAGCTTGGAATCTTTCGCCAAAAACATTCAGTACTTC.